This T cell receptor (beta chain) was obtained from a study of CD8+ T cells in alopecia areata (dated by TCRdb to the late 2010s). About the investigation overall: The treated patients, all with moderate-to-severe alopecia areata, were enrolled in an open-label pilot trial of oral tofacitinib given at 5 to 10 mg twice daily. Patients received tofacitinib for 6 to 18 months and were then followed off drug for 6 months to check for delayed response and recurrence. In both human patients and the C3H/HeJ mouse model, the study applied high-throughput TCRbeta sequencing to look at T cell clonal expansion in alopecia areata. Scalp clonality was compared across normal scalp (n=4), patchy alopecia areata scalp (n=8), and alopecia totalis/universalis scalp (n=8). Amplification of TCRbeta CDR3 regions was done by immunoSEQ multiplex PCR using 35 Vbeta forward primers and 13 Jbeta reverse primers. Biopsies were taken from tofacitinib-treated patients at baseline and at 4 and 24 weeks of treatment, and a later scalp biopsy was taken in several of the tofacitinib-treated patients. In humans, TCRbeta sequencing was performed on scalp tissue and on sorted CD4+ and CD8+ peripheral blood T cells from healthy controls and from patients with patchy or totalis/universalis alopecia areata. RNA came from the PAXgene miRNA kit for fixed scalp, the miRNeasy kit for PBMCs, and the RNeasy kit for mouse skin.

The library was prepared using the immunoSEQ multiplex PCR assay. To provide template for TCR sequencing, every sample had RNA extracted and reverse transcribed into cDNA. SuperScript III was used for first-strand cDNA synthesis, primed with a 2:1 mix of oligo-dT and random hexamers. A synthetic immune receptor repertoire was used to assess amplification bias, and residual bias was removed computationally. Processing in the source paper ran as follows. Raw reads were preprocessed for error removal, and CDR3 was defined according to IMGT conventions as running from the conserved cysteine to phenylalanine. Clonality was calculated as 1 minus Shannon entropy normalized by log2 of the number of productive unique TCRs. CD4 or CD8 identity of scalp clones was inferred by cross-referencing scalp TCRbeta sequences with sorted blood CD4 and CD8 repertoires. Here the immuneACCESS table is served through TCRdb, limited to in-frame sequences with V and J called. Missing clones are a known gap in these copies; in checked studies unresolved V genes cover under half, and the rest lacks a known reason. V and J calls and clone size are given by that table; D and trimming were obtained from the DNA. The sample table shows over 150,000 clones, and more than 60% are seen once. More than 1.5% of the sample goes to the ten largest clones.

Broad study findings and their caveats: Compared with normal scalp, lesional scalp, particularly in alopecia totalis/universalis, had higher clonality and more expanded CD8+ clones, which suggests antigenic drive. Compared with mice, TCR sequences shared between patients were less clear, possibly partly because of HLA diversity across the patient population. Resident alphabeta T cells in normal human skin are also sequenced, complicating scalp TCR repertoire analysis, unlike mouse skin dominated by gammadelta T cells.

The sample's time point, from its label and the paper: baseline before oral tofacitinib. Lesional scalp punch biopsies and peripheral blood were collected from alopecia areata patients. PBMCs were separated by density centrifugation and stained for CD3, CD4 and CD8, after which CD4+ and CD8+ T cells were sorted on a FACSAria. CDR1 SGHRS and CDR2 YFSETQ are derived from the germline V gene. Between the V and J ends, shortened by 6 bases and 3 bases respectively, the junction contains 16 bases. Including cysteine and phenylalanine, the CDR3 has 15 amino acids. The entry retains the CDR3 DNA only, 45 bases that are in frame from base 1. To note about this clone: Its antigen has not been determined. Per-nucleotide qualities are absent, and no much larger clonotype sits a single base away.

The receptor was isolated from a human donor with alopecia areata. Specimen: CD4+ T cells sorted from blood, collected at week 0. The chain employs TRBV5-1 and TRBJ2-4; perhaps TRBD2 is the D gene, with 6 bases matching. CDR3 protein: CASTDGGVSKNIQYF. The DNA reads TGCGCCAGCACAGACGGGGGAGTTAGCAAAAACATTCAGTACTTC. Extended through the reference TRBV5-1 and TRBJ2-4 proteins, this CDR3 yields the full variable domain: KAGVTQTPRYLIKTRGQQVTLSCSPISGHRSVSWYQQTPGQGLQFLFEYFSETQRNKGNFPGRFSGRQFSNSRSEMNVSTLELGDSALYLCASTDGGVSKNIQYFGAGTRLSVL.